This T cell receptor beta chain was identified during a study of T cell responses to AZD1222 COVID-19 vaccine. A remark on this clone: Its antigen remains unknown.

This CDR3 comprises 12 residues. The germline V gene encodes CDR1 GTSNPN and CDR2 SVGIG (reference sequence). The V and J ends lost 1 base and 4 bases, in that order; junction bases with no gene match: 0. Method: immunoSEQ multiplex PCR; TCRdb's copy keeps in-frame clones and lacks some. The repertoire holds some 150,000 clones, 85% to 95% seen once, with approximately 2.9% in the top ten. Study-wide points: Baseline serostatus was positive in only five to seven AZD1222 recipients. Mostly white British, mostly female donors; authors suggested clonal diversity may be underestimated.

The clonotype originates from an adult in good health. The sequences come from peripheral blood, collected on day 0 of MenACWY control vaccination. The chain combines TRBV30 with TRBJ2-5, with 7 bases matching TRBD1. The chain's CDR3 is CAWSGTGETQYF. The CDR3 bases are TGTGCCTGGAGTGGGACAGGAGAGACCCAGTACTTC.